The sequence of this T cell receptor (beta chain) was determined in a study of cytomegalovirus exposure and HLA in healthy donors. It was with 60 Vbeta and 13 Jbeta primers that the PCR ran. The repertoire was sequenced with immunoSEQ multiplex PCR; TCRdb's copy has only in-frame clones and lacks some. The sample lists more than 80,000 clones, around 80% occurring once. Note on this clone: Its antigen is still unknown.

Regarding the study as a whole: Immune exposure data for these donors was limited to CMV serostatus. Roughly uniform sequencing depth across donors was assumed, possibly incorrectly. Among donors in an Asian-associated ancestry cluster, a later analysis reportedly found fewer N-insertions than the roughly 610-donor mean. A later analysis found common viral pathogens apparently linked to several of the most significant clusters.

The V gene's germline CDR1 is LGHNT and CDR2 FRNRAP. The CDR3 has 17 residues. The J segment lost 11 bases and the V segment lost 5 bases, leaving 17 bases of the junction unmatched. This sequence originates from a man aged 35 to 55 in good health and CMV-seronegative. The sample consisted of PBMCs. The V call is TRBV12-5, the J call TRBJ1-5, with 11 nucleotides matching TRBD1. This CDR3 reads CASGGGTGGAFGVTQHF. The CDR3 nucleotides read TGTGCTAGTGGTGGGGGGACAGGGGGTGCCTTCGGGGTGACCCAGCATTTT.